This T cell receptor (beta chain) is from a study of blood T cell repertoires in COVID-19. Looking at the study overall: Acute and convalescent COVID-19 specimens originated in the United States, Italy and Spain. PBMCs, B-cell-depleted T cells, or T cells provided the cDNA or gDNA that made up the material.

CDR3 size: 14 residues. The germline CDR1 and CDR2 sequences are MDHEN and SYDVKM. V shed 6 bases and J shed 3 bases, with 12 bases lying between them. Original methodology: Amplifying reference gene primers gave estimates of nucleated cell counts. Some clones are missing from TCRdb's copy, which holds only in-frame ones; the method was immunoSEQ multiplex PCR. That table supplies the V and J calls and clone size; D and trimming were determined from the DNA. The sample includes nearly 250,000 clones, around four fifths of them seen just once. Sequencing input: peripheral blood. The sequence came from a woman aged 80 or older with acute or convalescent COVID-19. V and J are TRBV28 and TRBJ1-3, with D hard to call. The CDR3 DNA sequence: TGTGCCAGCAGCCAGGCGTTCATTGGAAACACCATATATTTT. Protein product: CASSQAFIGNTIYF.